A selection of T cell receptor beta chains follows, all from one sample in a study of T cells in Graves' hyperthyroidism and ophthalmopathy. MiXCR was run by TCRdb on the multiplex PCR reads, yielding one entry per CDR3 protein. The sample records hundreds of thousands of distinct CDR3 sequences, roughly 15% being singletons. Sequencing was done on a sample of blood. These receptors were taken from a woman aged 60-75 years with Graves' ophthalmopathy. The CDR3 runs from the conserved cysteine through the conserved F or W. The D gene is left open where the match is weak. Some rows mark clone size as missing; the rest say once, few, many or name a class of expanded clone.

>TRBJ2-2|TRBV28|.|TRBD2
CASKVGGTGELFF
TGTGCCAGCAAGGTCGGGGGGACCGGGGAGCTGTTTTTT
>TRBJ1-5|TRBV27|many|.
CASSLSKSLGNQPQHF
TGTGCCAGCAGTTTATCAAAATCACTAGGGAATCAGCCCCAGCATTTT
>TRBJ2-7|TRBV20-1|.|TRBD1
CSASGRRGQGSYEQYF
TGCAGTGCCAGTGGGCGAAGGGGACAGGGGTCCTACGAGCAGTACTTC
>TRBJ2-1|TRBV7-2|many|.
CASSLQGSSYNEQFF
TGTGCCAGCAGCTTACAGGGCAGCTCCTACAATGAGCAGTTCTTC
>TRBJ2-5|TRBV6-1|many|.
CASSGRETQYF
TGTGCCAGCAGTGGTAGGGAGACCCAGTACTTC
>TRBJ2-1|TRBV10-3|many|.
CAISTADNEQFF
TGTGCCATCAGCACAGCAGACAATGAGCAGTTCTTC
>TRBJ2-6|TRBV7-2|many|.
CASSRTATLGSNVLTF
TGTGCCAGCAGCCGAACCGCCACTCTGGGGTCCAACGTCCTGACTTTC
>TRBJ2-5|TRBV27|.|.
CASSLPPDGTTQYF
TGTGCCAGCAGTCTCCCCCCAGACGGGACAACCCAGTACTTC
>TRBJ1-2|TRBV6-5|.|.
CASSYRNGVYGYTF
TGTGCCAGCAGTTACCGGAATGGGGTCTATGGCTACACCTTC
>TRBJ2-1|TRBV6-1|many|TRBD2
CASSSSGSANEQFF
TGTGCCAGCAGCTCTAGCGGGAGTGCCAATGAGCAGTTCTTC
>TRBJ2-2|TRBV27|few|.
CASSSLAWGDTGELFF
TGTGCCAGCAGTTCCCTCGCGTGGGGTGACACCGGGGAGCTGTTTTTT
>TRBJ2-5|TRBV7-2|.|.
CASRDGQETQYF
TGTGCCAGCCGGGACGGCCAAGAGACCCAGTACTTC
>TRBJ2-5|TRBV7-9|many|.
CASSLVGGEETQYF
TGTGCCAGCAGCTTAGTGGGGGGCGAAGAGACCCAGTACTTC
>TRBJ2-7|TRBV14|.|.
CASSARGRGPYEQYF
TGTGCCAGCAGCGCTAGAGGCCGAGGGCCCTACGAGCAGTACTTC
>TRBJ2-7|TRBV20-1|.|.
CSASGYHEQYF
TGCAGTGCTTCAGGGTACCACGAGCAGTACTTC
>TRBJ1-5|TRBV3-1|many|.
CASSPQVDNQPQHF
TGTGCCAGCAGCCCACAGGTAGACAATCAGCCCCAGCATTTT
>TRBJ2-7|TRBV20-1|many|TRBD2
CSASMAGVGEQYF
TGCAGTGCTAGTATGGCGGGAGTGGGCGAGCAGTACTTC
>TRBJ1-5|TRBV25-1|few|TRBD1
CASSDSDRGAQPQHF
TGTGCCAGCAGTGATTCGGACAGGGGGGCTCAGCCCCAGCATTTT
>TRBJ2-5|TRBV13|few|TRBD2
CANSLLAGRGQETQYF
TGTGCCAACAGCTTGCTAGCGGGACGGGGACAAGAGACCCAGTACTTC
>TRBJ1-1|TRBV12-5|many|.
CASGSNGGRTEAFF
TGTGCTAGTGGTTCAAATGGGGGGCGGACTGAAGCTTTCTTT
>TRBJ2-5|TRBV12-3/TRBV12-4|many|.
CASRGVAETQYF
TGTGCCAGCAGGGGGGTCGCCGAGACCCAGTACTTC
>TRBJ2-2|TRBV27|.|TRBD2
CASSLLELAGAGELFF
TGTGCCAGCAGTCTCCTCGAACTAGCGGGCGCCGGGGAGCTGTTTTTT
>TRBJ1-2|TRBV11-2|few|TRBD1
CASSPAGGLYGYTF
TGTGCCAGCAGTCCAGCAGGGGGTCTCTATGGCTACACCTTC
>TRBJ2-2|TRBV19|few|TRBD2
CASSLTTSGRALNTGELFF
TGTGCCAGTAGTTTGACGACTAGCGGGAGGGCCCTCAACACCGGGGAGCTGTTTTTT
>TRBJ2-7|TRBV29-1|few|.
CSVGYGSGYEQYF
TGCAGCGTGGGCTACGGGAGCGGCTACGAGCAGTACTTC
>TRBJ2-7|TRBV28|.|TRBD2
CASSSLSGGSYEQYF
TGTGCCAGCAGTTCTCTTAGCGGGGGGTCCTACGAGCAGTACTTC
>TRBJ2-3|TRBV12-3/TRBV12-4|many|.
CASSLRGAADTQYF
TGTGCCAGCAGTCTAAGGGGGGCGGCAGATACGCAGTATTTT
>TRBJ2-1|TRBV6-1|.|.
CATLQRGHNEQFF
TGTGCCACCCTCCAGCGTGGGCACAATGAGCAGTTCTTC
>TRBJ2-3|TRBV15|few|.
CATSRELADTDTQYF
TGTGCCACCAGCAGAGAGCTAGCAGACACAGATACGCAGTATTTT
>TRBJ2-1|TRBV5-6|.|TRBD2
CASSFRLAELYNEQFF
TGTGCCAGCAGCTTTCGTCTAGCGGAGCTTTACAATGAGCAGTTCTTC
>TRBJ1-2|TRBV12-3/TRBV12-4|many|TRBD1
CASREQGVFGYTF
TGTGCCAGCAGAGAACAGGGGGTATTTGGCTACACCTTC
>TRBJ2-1|TRBV20-1|.|TRBD2
CSARVAGISYNEQFF
TGCAGTGCTAGAGTAGCGGGCATCTCCTACAATGAGCAGTTCTTC
>TRBJ1-2|TRBV28|many|.
CASRTSGPVSGGYGYTF
TGTGCCAGCAGGACCTCGGGACCGGTCTCGGGCGGCTATGGCTACACCTTC
>TRBJ2-7|TRBV2|few|TRBD1
CASQQGRTGSVEQYF
TGTGCCAGCCAGCAGGGGCGGACAGGGAGTGTCGAGCAGTACTTC
>TRBJ2-3|TRBV18|.|.
CVSSPRGFGDTQYF
TGTGTCAGCTCGCCGAGGGGGTTCGGAGATACGCAGTATTTT
>TRBJ2-1|TRBV6-1|many|TRBD1
CASSAQGAPNEQFF
TGTGCCAGCAGTGCTCAGGGGGCACCCAATGAGCAGTTCTTC
>TRBJ2-7|TRBV10-3|many|TRBD1
CAISESKIVWGTGLNEQYF
TGTGCCATCAGTGAGTCGAAAATAGTTTGGGGGACAGGGCTTAACGAGCAGTACTTC
>TRBJ2-7|TRBV20-1|many|.
CSARRVGSYEQYF
TGCAGTGCTAGACGGGTGGGCAGTTACGAGCAGTACTTC
>TRBJ1-1|TRBV30|many|.
CAWGPQNTEAFF
TGTGCCTGGGGACCGCAGAACACTGAAGCTTTCTTT
>TRBJ2-1|TRBV6-1|.|.
CASSLLRSYNEQFF
TGTGCCAGCTCCCTCTTGCGGAGCTACAATGAGCAGTTCTTC
>TRBJ1-6|TRBV6-1|few|.
CAAQRGGNNSPLHF
TGTGCCGCCCAACGGGGGGGAAATAATTCACCCCTCCACTTT
>TRBJ2-7|TRBV2|few|.
CASSRQDQEQYF
TGTGCCAGCAGTCGACAGGACCAAGAGCAGTACTTC
>TRBJ2-1|TRBV27|.|.
CASTPRGSNNEQFF
TGTGCCAGCACCCCGCGCGGCTCGAACAATGAGCAGTTCTTC
>TRBJ2-3|TRBV20-1|many|TRBD2
CSASPASGSTDTQYF
TGCAGTGCTAGCCCAGCTAGCGGGAGCACAGATACGCAGTATTTT
>TRBJ2-1|TRBV6-1|few|.
CASRGSSYNEQFF
TGTGCCAGCCGGGGGAGCTCCTACAATGAGCAGTTCTTC
>TRBJ1-5|TRBV19|few|.
CALGGAYSNQPQHF
TGTGCCCTGGGCGGGGCATATAGCAATCAGCCCCAGCATTTT
>TRBJ2-7|TRBV28|many|TRBD2
CASSLPGGSPSYEQYF
TGTGCCAGCAGTTTACCGGGAGGGAGCCCCTCATACGAGCAGTACTTC
>TRBJ1-2|TRBV9|once|.
CASSAGRHYGYTF
TGTGCCAGCAGCGCCGGACGCCACTATGGCTACACCTTC
>TRBJ1-1|TRBV28|many|.
CATQVNTEAFF
TGTGCCACACAGGTGAACACTGAAGCTTTCTTT
>TRBJ1-6|TRBV30|many|.
CAWSSRQGTNSPLHF
TGTGCCTGGAGCTCCCGGCAGGGGACCAATTCACCCCTCCACTTT
>TRBJ1-4|TRBV28|many|.
CASSLGGTGNEKLFF
TGTGCCAGCAGTTTAGGGGGCACCGGTAATGAAAAACTGTTTTTT
>TRBJ1-5|TRBV27|many|TRBD1
CASRTSGQGLLQPQHF
TGTGCCAGCAGAACCTCGGGACAGGGCCTCTTGCAGCCCCAGCATTTT
>TRBJ2-4|TRBV2|many|.
CASSAGEVPGKNIQYF
TGTGCCAGCAGTGCGGGGGAGGTCCCCGGCAAAAACATTCAGTACTTC
>TRBJ2-5|TRBV5-1|.|.
CASSPRGRAEAETQYF
TGCGCCAGCAGTCCGCGGGGGCGCGCGGAGGCAGAGACCCAGTACTTC
>TRBJ2-5|TRBV5-8|many|.
CASSLYSGQETQYF
TGTGCCAGCAGCTTATATAGCGGCCAAGAGACCCAGTACTTC
>TRBJ2-2|TRBV5-5|few|.
CASSPKAVGELFF
TGTGCCAGCAGCCCCAAGGCGGTCGGGGAGCTGTTTTTT
>TRBJ2-3|TRBV20-1|.|TRBD2
CSAGTSGRGGVTDTQYF
TGCAGTGCCGGGACTAGCGGGAGAGGGGGTGTCACAGATACGCAGTATTTT
>TRBJ1-5|TRBV19|many|.
CASSYFEGVQPQHF
TGTGCCAGTAGTTACTTCGAGGGGGTTCAGCCCCAGCATTTT
>TRBJ2-2|TRBV7-8|few|TRBD2
CASSSGAGGTGELFF
TGTGCCAGCAGCTCCGGAGCGGGAGGAACCGGGGAGCTGTTTTTT